Detailed here is one TCR beta chain. Its specificity is not known. This record comes from a study of early stage breast cancer tumors. Whole-study findings and limits: Commonly generated sequences made up most enriched TCRB sequences shared between patients. Blood repertoires resembled normal breast more than tumor.

The assay was immunoSEQ multiplex PCR, and TCRdb's table has in-frame clones only and misses some. Among 25,000 to 35,000 clones listed, approximately 85% were seen once. This CDR3 contains 15 residues. The V end lost 0 bases, the J end lost 1 base, and 8 bases lay between the germline ends. The V gene's germline CDR1 is KGHSH and CDR2 LQKENI. The chain recombines TRBV18 with TRBJ2-3, with D tentatively TRBD1 (5 bases). Sequencing used blood. This clonotype originated in a person aged 45 to 59 with breast cancer. The CDR3 loop is CASSPPGVRTDTQYF. The CDR3 DNA follows: TGTGCCAGCTCACCACCAGGGGTACGCACAGATACGCAGTATTTT.